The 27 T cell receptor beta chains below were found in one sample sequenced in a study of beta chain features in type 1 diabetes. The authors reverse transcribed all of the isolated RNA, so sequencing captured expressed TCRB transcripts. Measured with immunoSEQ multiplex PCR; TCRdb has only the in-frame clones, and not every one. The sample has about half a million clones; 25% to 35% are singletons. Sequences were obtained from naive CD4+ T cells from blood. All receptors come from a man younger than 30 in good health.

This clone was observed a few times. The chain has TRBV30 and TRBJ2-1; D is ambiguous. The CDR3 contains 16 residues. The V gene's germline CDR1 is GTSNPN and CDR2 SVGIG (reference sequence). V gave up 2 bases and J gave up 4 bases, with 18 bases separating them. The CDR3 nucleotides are TGTGCCTGGAGTTCGGGTAGGGCCTCTAATTACAATGAGCAGTTCTTC. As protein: CAWSSGRASNYNEQFF.

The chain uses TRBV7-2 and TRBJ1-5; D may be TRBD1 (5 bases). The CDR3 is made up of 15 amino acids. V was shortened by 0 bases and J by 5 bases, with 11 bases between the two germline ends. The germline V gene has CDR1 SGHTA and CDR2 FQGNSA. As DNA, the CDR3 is TGTGCCAGCAGCTTAGCGTCGGGGGACCATCAGCCCCAGCATTTT. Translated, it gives CASSLASGDHQPQHF. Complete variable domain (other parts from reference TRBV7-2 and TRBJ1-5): GAGVSQSPSNKVTEKGKDVELRCDPISGHTALYWYRQSLGQGLEFLIYFQGNSAPDKSGLPSDRFSAERTGGSVSTLTIQRTQQEDSAVYLCASSLASGDHQPQHFGDGTRLSIL.

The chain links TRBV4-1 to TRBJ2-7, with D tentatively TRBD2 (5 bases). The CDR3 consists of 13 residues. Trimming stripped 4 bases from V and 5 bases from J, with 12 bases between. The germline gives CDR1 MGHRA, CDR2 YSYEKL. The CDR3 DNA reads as TGCGCCAGCAGCCGTACCGGGGTCGACGAGCAGTACTTC. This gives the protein CASSRTGVDEQYF.

CDR3 loop: CATAGSFTGELFF. CDR3 in DNA: TGTGCCACCGCGGGGAGCTTCACCGGGGAGCTGTTTTTT. The chain recombines TRBV10-3 with TRBJ2-2; D is possibly TRBD2 (6 bases). This CDR3 contains 13 residues. In germline, CDR1 is ENHRY, CDR2 SYGVKD. The V and J ends lost 10 bases and 4 bases respectively, with 13 bases between them.

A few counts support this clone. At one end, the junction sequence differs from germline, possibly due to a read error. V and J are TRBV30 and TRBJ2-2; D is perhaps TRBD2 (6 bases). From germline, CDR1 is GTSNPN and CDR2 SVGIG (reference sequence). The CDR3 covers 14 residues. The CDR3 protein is CARRNSGNTGELFF. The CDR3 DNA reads TGTGCCAGGAGAAATAGCGGGAACACCGGGGAGCTGTTTTTT.

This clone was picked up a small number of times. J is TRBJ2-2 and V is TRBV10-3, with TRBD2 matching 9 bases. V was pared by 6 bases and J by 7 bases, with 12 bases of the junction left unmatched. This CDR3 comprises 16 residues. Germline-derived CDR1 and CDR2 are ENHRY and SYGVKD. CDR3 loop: CAIRSSGSGVNGELFF. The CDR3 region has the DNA TGTGCCATCAGGAGTAGCGGGAGTGGCGTTAACGGGGAGCTGTTTTTT.

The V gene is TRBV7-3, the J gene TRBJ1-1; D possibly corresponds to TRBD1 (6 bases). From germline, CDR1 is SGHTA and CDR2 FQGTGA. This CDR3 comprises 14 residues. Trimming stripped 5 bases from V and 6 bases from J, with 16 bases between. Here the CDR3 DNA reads TGTGCCAGCAGCGCCCAACAGGGAACGGCTGAAGCTTTCTTT. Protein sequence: CASSAQQGTAEAFF.

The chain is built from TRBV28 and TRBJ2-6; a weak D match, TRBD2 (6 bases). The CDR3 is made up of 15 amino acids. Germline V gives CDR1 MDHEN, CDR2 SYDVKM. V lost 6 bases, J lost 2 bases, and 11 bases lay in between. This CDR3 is CASSPGLAGANVLTF. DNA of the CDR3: TGTGCCAGCAGCCCGGGACTGGCTGGGGCCAACGTCCTGACTTTC.

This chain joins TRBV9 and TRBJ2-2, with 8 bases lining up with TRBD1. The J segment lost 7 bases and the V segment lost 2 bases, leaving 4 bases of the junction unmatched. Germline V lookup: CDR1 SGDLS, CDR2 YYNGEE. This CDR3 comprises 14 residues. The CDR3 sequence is CASSVAGGNGELFF. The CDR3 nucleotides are TGTGCCAGCAGCGTTGCAGGGGGCAACGGGGAGCTGTTTTTT.

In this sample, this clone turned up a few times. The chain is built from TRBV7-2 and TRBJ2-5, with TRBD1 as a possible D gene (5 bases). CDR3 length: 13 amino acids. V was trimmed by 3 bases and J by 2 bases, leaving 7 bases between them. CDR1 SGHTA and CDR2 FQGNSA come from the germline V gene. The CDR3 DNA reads TGTGCCAGCAGCTTGAAGGGGCAAGAGACCCAGTACTTC. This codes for CASSLKGQETQYF.

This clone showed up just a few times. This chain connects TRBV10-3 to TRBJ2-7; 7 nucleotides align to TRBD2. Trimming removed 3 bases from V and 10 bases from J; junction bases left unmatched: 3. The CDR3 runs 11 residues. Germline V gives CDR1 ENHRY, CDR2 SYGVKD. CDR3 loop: CAISEAGNQYF. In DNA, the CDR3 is TGTGCCATCAGTGAAGCGGGAAACCAGTACTTC.

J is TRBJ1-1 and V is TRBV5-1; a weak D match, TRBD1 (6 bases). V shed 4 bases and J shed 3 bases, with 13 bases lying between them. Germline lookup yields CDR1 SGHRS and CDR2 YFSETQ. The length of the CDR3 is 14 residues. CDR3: CASSPLQGDTEAFF. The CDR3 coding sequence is TGCGCCAGCAGCCCGCTACAGGGAGACACTGAAGCTTTCTTT.

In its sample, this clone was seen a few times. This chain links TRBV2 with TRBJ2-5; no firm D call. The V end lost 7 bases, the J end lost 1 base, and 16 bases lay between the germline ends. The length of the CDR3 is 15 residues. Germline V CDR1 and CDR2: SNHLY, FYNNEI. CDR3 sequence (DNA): TGTGCCAGCACCCTTGGGTCTATCCTCCAAGAGACCCAGTACTTC. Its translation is CASTLGSILQETQYF.

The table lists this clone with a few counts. CDR3 DNA sequence: TGCAGCGTTGGTAGGGGGCAAGTCGACGAGCAGTACTTC. Protein sequence: CSVGRGQVDEQYF. This chain joins TRBV29-1 and TRBJ2-7, with 7 bases matching TRBD1. Trimming at V came to 4 bases and at J to 5 bases, leaving 8 bases not matched to a gene. The CDR3 is 13 residues long. Germline values: CDR1 SQVTM, CDR2 ANQGSEA.

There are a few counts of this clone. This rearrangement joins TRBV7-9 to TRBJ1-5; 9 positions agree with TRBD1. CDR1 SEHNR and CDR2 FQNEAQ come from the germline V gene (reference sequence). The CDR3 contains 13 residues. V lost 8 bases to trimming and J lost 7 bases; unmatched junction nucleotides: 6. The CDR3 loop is CASHRDRDQPQHF. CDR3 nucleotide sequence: TGTGCCAGCCACCGGGACAGGGACCAGCCCCAGCATTTT.

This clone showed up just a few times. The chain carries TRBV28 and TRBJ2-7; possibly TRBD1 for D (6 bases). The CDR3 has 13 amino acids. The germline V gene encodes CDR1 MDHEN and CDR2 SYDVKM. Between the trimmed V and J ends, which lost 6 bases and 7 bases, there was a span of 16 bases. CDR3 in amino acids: CASREQGKGEQYF. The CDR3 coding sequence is TGTGCCAGCAGGGAACAGGGAAAGGGGGAGCAGTACTTC.

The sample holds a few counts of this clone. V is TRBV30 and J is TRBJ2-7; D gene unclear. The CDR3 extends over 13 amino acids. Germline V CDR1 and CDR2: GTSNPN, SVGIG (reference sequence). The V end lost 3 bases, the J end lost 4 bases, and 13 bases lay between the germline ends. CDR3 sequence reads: CAWSHRAVYEQYF. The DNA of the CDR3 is TGTGCCTGGAGCCACCGGGCCGTTTACGAGCAGTACTTC.

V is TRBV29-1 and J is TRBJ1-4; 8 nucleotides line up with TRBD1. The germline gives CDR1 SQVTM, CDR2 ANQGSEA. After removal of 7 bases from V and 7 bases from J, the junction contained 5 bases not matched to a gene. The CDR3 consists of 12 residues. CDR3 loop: CSAKTGAEKLFF. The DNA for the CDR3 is TGCAGCGCTAAGACAGGGGCTGAAAAACTGTTTTTT.

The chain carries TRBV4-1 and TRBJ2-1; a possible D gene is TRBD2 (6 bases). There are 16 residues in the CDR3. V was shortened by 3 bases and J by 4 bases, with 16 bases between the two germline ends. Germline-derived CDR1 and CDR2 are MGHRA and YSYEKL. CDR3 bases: TGCGCCAGCAGCCAGGCTAGCGCTGATCTATACAATGAGCAGTTCTTC. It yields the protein CASSQASADLYNEQFF.

As DNA, the CDR3 is TGCGCCAGCAGCCATGCGAGCGGGATGGTAAACATTCAGTACTTC. Its translation is CASSHASGMVNIQYF. The rearrangement links TRBV5-1 to TRBJ2-4, with 7 bases lining up with TRBD2. Germline values: CDR1 SGHRS, CDR2 YFSETQ. J was trimmed by 6 bases and V by 4 bases; bases with no gene match: 10. CDR3 length equals 15 residues. Full variable domain (missing parts from reference TRBV5-1 and TRBJ2-4): KAGVTQTPRYLIKTRGQQVTLSCSPISGHRSVSWYQQTPGQGLQFLFEYFSETQRNKGNFPGRFSGRQFSNSRSEMNVSTLELGDSALYLCASSHASGMVNIQYFGAGTRLSVL.

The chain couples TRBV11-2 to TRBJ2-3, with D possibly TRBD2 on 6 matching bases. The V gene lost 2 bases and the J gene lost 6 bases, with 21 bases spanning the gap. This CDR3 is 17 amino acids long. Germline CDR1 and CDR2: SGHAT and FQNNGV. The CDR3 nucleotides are TGTGCCAGCAGCTTAATGGTGGCAGGGAGGTACTTGGATACGCAGTATTTT. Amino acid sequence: CASSLMVAGRYLDTQYF.

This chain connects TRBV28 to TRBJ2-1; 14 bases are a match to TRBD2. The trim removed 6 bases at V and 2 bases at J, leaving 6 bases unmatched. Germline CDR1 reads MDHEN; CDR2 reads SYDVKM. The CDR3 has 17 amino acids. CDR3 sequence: CASRGLAGDLTYNEQFF. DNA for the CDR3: TGTGCCAGCAGGGGACTAGCGGGAGATTTAACCTACAATGAGCAGTTCTTC.

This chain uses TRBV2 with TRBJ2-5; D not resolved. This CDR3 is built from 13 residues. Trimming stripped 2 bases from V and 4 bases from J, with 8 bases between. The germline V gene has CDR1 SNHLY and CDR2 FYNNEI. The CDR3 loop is CASSEYGVETQYF. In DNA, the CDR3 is TGTGCCAGCAGTGAATATGGAGTAGAGACCCAGTACTTC.

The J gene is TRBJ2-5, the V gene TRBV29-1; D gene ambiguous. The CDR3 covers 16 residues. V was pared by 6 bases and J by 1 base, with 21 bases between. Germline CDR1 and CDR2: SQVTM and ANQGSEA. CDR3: CSVFPRPLRSQETQYF. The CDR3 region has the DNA TGCAGCGTATTCCCGCGGCCGCTGCGGTCCCAAGAGACCCAGTACTTC.

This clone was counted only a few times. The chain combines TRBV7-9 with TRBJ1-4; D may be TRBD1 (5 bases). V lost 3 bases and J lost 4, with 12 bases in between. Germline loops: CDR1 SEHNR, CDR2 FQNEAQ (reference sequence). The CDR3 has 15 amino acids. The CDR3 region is CASSFAGGYNEKLFF. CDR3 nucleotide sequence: TGTGCCAGCAGCTTCGCGGGGGGTTATAATGAAAAACTGTTTTTT. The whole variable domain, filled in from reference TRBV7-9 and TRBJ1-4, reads DTGVSQNPRHKITKRGQNVTFRCDPISEHNRLYWYRQTLGQGPEFLTYFQNEAQLEKSRLLSDRFSAERPKGSFSTLEIQRTEQGDSAMYLCASSFAGGYNEKLFFGSGTQLSVL.

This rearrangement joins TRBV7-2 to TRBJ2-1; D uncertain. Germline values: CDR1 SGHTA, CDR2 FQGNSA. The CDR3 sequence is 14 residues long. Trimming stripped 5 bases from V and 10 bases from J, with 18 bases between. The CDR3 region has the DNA TGTGCCAGCAGCCCCCCGGTGAGAGAAGAGGAGCAGTTCTTC. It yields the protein CASSPPVREEEQFF. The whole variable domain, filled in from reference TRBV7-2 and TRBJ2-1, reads GAGVSQSPSNKVTEKGKDVELRCDPISGHTALYWYRQSLGQGLEFLIYFQGNSAPDKSGLPSDRFSAERTGGSVSTLTIQRTQQEDSAVYLCASSPPVREEEQFFGPGTRLTVL.

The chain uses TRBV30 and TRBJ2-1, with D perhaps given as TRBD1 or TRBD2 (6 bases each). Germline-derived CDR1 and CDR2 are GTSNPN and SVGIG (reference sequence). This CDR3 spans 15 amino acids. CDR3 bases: TGTGCTCGGAGGGGGAAGCAGCTCTCCTACAATGAGCAGTTCTTC. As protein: CARRGKQLSYNEQFF.